This T cell receptor beta chain was identified in a study of OX40 agonist ivuxolimab in advanced cancers. Clones were sequenced by immunoSEQ multiplex PCR, and TCRdb holds only the in-frame ones, with some missing. The repertoire holds some 95,000 clones, about 90% seen once, with 0.45% to 0.55% in the top ten. This CDR3 contains 15 residues. Germline loops: CDR1 SGDLS, CDR2 YYNGEE. The ends lost 4 bases at V and 4 bases at J; junction bases unmatched: 9. The clonotype comes from an adult with an advanced solid tumor such as melanoma, head and neck, liver or kidney cancer. Sequencing used CD4+ or CD8+ T cells sorted from blood, obtained in a trial of the OX40 agonist ivuxolimab. The chain is built from TRBV9 and TRBJ2-7; 9 bases are shared with TRBD1. CDR3 in amino acids: CASSQTGGTAYEQYF. The CDR3 nucleotides read TGTGCCAGCAGCCAGACAGGGGGAACTGCTTACGAGCAGTACTTC.